Below, 5 T cell receptor beta chains from the same sample are listed, as sequenced in a study of OX40 agonist ivuxolimab in advanced cancers. Sequenced by immunoSEQ multiplex PCR; TCRdb stores in-frame clones only, minus some. This table holds 37,000 or so clones, around 73% found once. Sequenced material: CD4+ or CD8+ T cells sorted from blood, taken in a trial of the OX40 agonist ivuxolimab. The receptor set was obtained from an adult with an advanced solid tumor such as melanoma, head and neck, liver or kidney cancer.

The V call is TRBV7-2, the J call TRBJ2-5; weak D call: TRBD2 (5 bases). The CDR3 extends over 13 amino acids. Germline V gene sequence: CDR1 SGHTA, CDR2 FQGNSA. The ends were cut back, 0 bases at V and 5 bases at J, with 7 bases in the middle. This CDR3 reads CASSLARGETQYF. The DNA for the CDR3 is TGTGCCAGCAGCTTAGCCAGAGGGGAGACCCAGTACTTC.

The rearrangement links TRBV6-1 to TRBJ2-5; TRBD2 matches at 8 bases. This CDR3 has 14 amino acids. Unmatched junction bases numbered 7, after V lost 6 bases and J lost 4 bases. Germline loops: CDR1 MNHNS, CDR2 SASEGT. The CDR3 region is CASRGGAGAETQYF. In DNA, the CDR3 is TGTGCCAGCAGAGGGGGAGCGGGAGCAGAGACCCAGTACTTC.

V usage is TRBV19 and J usage is TRBJ2-3; no firm D call. The CDR3 length is 13 residues. Per germline, CDR1 LNHDA and CDR2 SQIVND (reference sequence). Trimming took off 5 bases at V and 2 bases at J, with 8 bases between the two ends. The CDR3 loop reads CASSSHTTDTQYF. The CDR3 coding sequence is TGTGCCAGTAGTTCGCATACCACAGATACGCAGTATTTT.

V usage is TRBV7-9 and J usage is TRBJ1-3; TRBD1 might be the D (5 bases). Trimming left V 5 bases short and J 0 bases short, with 11 bases between. Germline CDR1 SEHNR, CDR2 FQNEAQ (reference sequence). The length of the CDR3 is 15 residues. The CDR3 coding sequence is TGTGCCAGCAGCGGCGGGGCCTTCTCTGGAAACACCATATATTTT. It encodes CASSGGAFSGNTIYF.

This chain joins TRBV28 and TRBJ1-4; 7 bases are a match to TRBD1. Germline V gene sequence: CDR1 MDHEN, CDR2 SYDVKM. The length of the CDR3 is 14 residues. The V and J ends lost 6 bases and 7 bases, in that order; junction bases with no gene match: 8. The CDR3 reads CASRTATGIEKLFF. The CDR3 nucleotides are TGTGCCAGCAGGACAGCGACAGGGATTGAAAAACTGTTTTTT.